The 10 T cell receptor beta chains below come from one sample, sequenced in a study of T cell responses to AZD1222 COVID-19 vaccine (dated by TCRdb to about 2021). In the paper's terms, the time point label means: about 28 days (+/-7) after the second vaccine dose. Receptors were amplified or captured by the immunoSEQ multiplex PCR assay. Entries here come from immuneACCESS through TCRdb and include only in-frame sequences with V and J called. Some clones fail to appear in such tables; in the studies checked, an unresolved V gene covers under half of the shortfall, and the cause of the remainder is unknown. This sample is represented by 180,000 or so clones; under 95% of them were singletons. Of the sample, approximately 1.2% falls within the top ten clones. This specimen consisted of peripheral blood, obtained 28 days after the second AZD1222 dose. The receptors come from an adult who received the AZD1222 COVID-19 vaccine.

The chain carries TRBV3-1 (or the pseudogene TRBV3-2) and TRBJ2-5; D may correspond to TRBD1 or TRBD2 (6 bases each). Germline CDR1 is LGHDT and CDR2 is YNNKEL (reference sequence). The CDR3 sequence is 15 residues long. V lost 8 bases and J 2 bases, leaving 18 bases between the germline ends. The CDR3 here is CASGTLRGAQETQYF. CDR3 sequence (DNA): TGTGCCAGCGGGACTTTGAGGGGGGCACAAGAGACCCAGTACTTC.

This rearrangement joins TRBV5-1 to TRBJ1-1, with unresolved D. Germline CDR1 reads SGHRS; CDR2 reads YFSETQ. The CDR3 length is 15 residues. V lost 1 base and J lost 0, with 10 bases in between. The CDR3 reads CASSLLPEMNTEAFF. DNA of the CDR3: TGCGCCAGCAGCTTGCTTCCAGAAATGAACACTGAAGCTTTCTTT.

The V call is TRBV30, the J call TRBJ2-7, with D perhaps assigned TRBD1 or TRBD2 (5 bases each). CDR1 GTSNPN and CDR2 SVGIG come from the germline V gene (reference sequence). Trimming shortened V by 8 bases and J by 2 bases, and 13 bases separated the two germline ends. The CDR3 length is 12 residues. In nucleotides, the CDR3 is TGTGCCGAAGTGGGGGAAACCTACGAGCAGTACTTC. Its protein is CAEVGETYEQYF. Looking up the rest from reference TRBV30 and TRBJ2-7 gives the full variable domain: SQTIHQWPATLVQPVGSPLSLECTVEGTSNPNLYWYRQAAGRGLQLLFYSVGIGQISSEVPQNLSASRPQDRQFILSSKKLLLSDSGFYLCAEVGETYEQYFGPGTRLTVT.

The chain joins TRBV19 to TRBJ1-3, with D possibly matching TRBD1 (6 bases). This CDR3 is built from 14 residues. The germline V gene encodes CDR1 LNHDA and CDR2 SQIVND (reference sequence). The germline V and J ends were trimmed by 9 bases and 0 bases, with 12 bases remaining between them. The CDR3: CASRGLHSGNTIYF. CDR3 nucleotide sequence: TGTGCCAGCAGGGGACTGCACTCTGGAAACACCATATATTTT.

The chain carries TRBV27 and TRBJ2-7; the D gene could be TRBD1 or TRBD2 (5 bases each). The germline V gene encodes CDR1 MNHEY and CDR2 SMNVEV (reference sequence). The CDR3 is 14 amino acids. V was trimmed by 0 bases and J by 5 bases, leaving 11 bases between them. The CDR3 DNA sequence: TGTGCCAGCAGTTTATCGGGAGACAGTCACGAGCAGTACTTC. Translating gives CASSLSGDSHEQYF.

The chain carries TRBV7-2 and TRBJ2-2; D is unresolved. The V end was cut by 7 bases, the J end by 1 base, with 4 bases between. The CDR3 has 12 amino acids. Germline assignment: CDR1 SGHTA and CDR2 FQGNSA. CDR3 sequence: CASNLNTGELFF. The CDR3 DNA sequence: TGTGCCAGCAACCTGAACACCGGGGAGCTGTTTTTT.

The chain uses TRBV19 and TRBJ2-7; 12 positions agree with TRBD2. CDR3 length: 15 residues. Losses at the gene ends were 4 bases for V and 0 bases for J; bases not matched to a gene: 1. Germline V gives CDR1 LNHDA, CDR2 SQIVND (reference sequence). CDR3 in amino acids: CASSRLAGDSYEQYF. For the CDR3, the DNA is TGTGCCAGTAGTAGACTAGCGGGGGACTCCTACGAGCAGTACTTC.

Worth noting for this clone: The same CDR3 is also encoded by other DNA sequences in this sample. The V gene is TRBV12-3 or TRBV12-4, the J gene TRBJ1-2; TRBD1 is a possible D gene (5 bases). This CDR3 region has 11 residues. The V end was cut by 3 bases, the J end by 7 bases, with 6 bases between. Here the CDR3 DNA reads TGTGCCAGCAGTTTGAGGGGTGGCTACACCTTC. Its protein product is CASSLRGGYTF.

The V call is TRBV27, the J call TRBJ1-1; 8 bases map to TRBD1. Per the germline V gene, CDR1 is MNHEY and CDR2 is SMNVEV (reference sequence). The CDR3 runs to 15 residues. The ends lost 3 bases at V and 5 bases at J; junction bases unmatched: 8. The chain's CDR3 is CASSLGTGRYTEAFF. In DNA, the CDR3 is TGTGCCAGCAGTTTGGGGACAGGACGATATACTGAAGCTTTCTTT.

This clone was seen a single time. The chain has TRBV21-1 and TRBJ2-7; the table's D gene call, TRBD2, was not cross checked with the DNA. TRBV21-1 is described as a pseudogene. This CDR3 contains 19 residues. The CDR3 reads CASSKATWTGTSGRDEQYF. The CDR3 DNA follows: TGTGCCAGCAGCAAAGCTACTTGGACAGGGACTAGCGGGAGGGACGAGCAGTACTTC.